This T cell receptor beta chain was sequenced during a study of shared clonotypes between healthy human individuals. TCRdb's copy holds only in-frame clones and misses some; the assay was immunoSEQ multiplex PCR. The data contain about 680,000 clones, more than 70% of them seen just once; the ten biggest clones take up roughly 1.8%. Concerning this clone: Other nucleotide sequences from this sample produce the same CDR3.

The specimen sequenced was memory CD4+ T cells sorted from blood. As for subset: CD45RA-negative fraction. This receptor was obtained from a woman under 40 in good health.

The CDR3 sequence is CASSPPGRGETQYF. DNA of the CDR3: TGTGCCAGCTCACCCCCGGGGAGGGGCGAGACCCAGTACTTC. V gene TRBV18 combines with J gene TRBJ2-5; 7 positions agree with TRBD2. The CDR3 consists of 14 residues. The ends lost 3 bases at V and 5 bases at J; junction bases unmatched: 6. Looked up from germline, CDR1 is KGHSH and CDR2 is LQKENI.